These 20 T cell receptor beta chains originate from one sample sequenced in a study of identical twins. Using its own MiXCR run on the 5' RACE reads, TCRdb lists one record per CDR3 protein. The sample carries 1,800,000 or so distinct CDR3 sequences, 25% to 35% recorded once. The sample consisted of cord blood. These receptors all stem from a newborn girl in good health.

This sequence joins TRBV7-8 and TRBJ2-2, with D unresolved. Per germline, CDR1 SGHVS and CDR2 FQNEAQ. V lost 5 bases and J 1 base, leaving 11 bases between the germline ends. CDR3 length: 15 amino acids. CDR3 bases: TGTGCCAGCAGCCCGACGTCCAAGAACACCGGGGAGCTGTTTTTT. Residues: CASSPTSKNTGELFF.

This clonotype was seen ten or more times. The chain uses TRBV7-2 and TRBJ1-5; D unresolved. Between the trimmed V and J ends, which lost 5 bases and 0 bases, there was a span of 8 bases. The CDR3 has 14 residues. Germline-derived CDR1 and CDR2 are SGHTA and FQGNSA. The CDR3 reads CASSRLISNQPQHF. The CDR3 bases are TGTGCCAGCAGCAGACTCATTAGCAATCAGCCCCAGCATTTT. Using reference TRBV7-2 and TRBJ1-5 for the parts outside the CDR3, the full variable domain is GAGVSQSPSNKVTEKGKDVELRCDPISGHTALYWYRQSLGQGLEFLIYFQGNSAPDKSGLPSDRFSAERTGGSVSTLTIQRTQQEDSAVYLCASSRLISNQPQHFGDGTRLSIL.

In this sample, this clonotype turned up a few times. The chain joins TRBV20-1 to TRBJ2-5; 8 bases fit TRBD2. With the DNA end fitting TRBJ2-7 better, the J assignment may be wrong. Germline lookup yields CDR1 DFQATT and CDR2 SNEGSKA (reference sequence). The CDR3 is made up of 14 amino acids. CDR3 DNA: TGCAGTGCTAGCGGGGGGGGCCTATCTTACGAGCAGTACTTC. Protein sequence: CSASGGGLSYEQYF.

This clonotype was seen a handful of times. This chain uses TRBV20-1 with TRBJ1-5, with D perhaps matching TRBD1 (5 bases). The CDR3 loop spans 14 amino acids. V lost 6 bases and J 1 base, leaving 13 bases between the germline ends. Germline CDR1 and CDR2: DFQATT and SNEGSKA (reference sequence). CDR3 loop: CSATTAGSNQPQHF. The CDR3, as DNA: TGCAGTGCCACGACAGCGGGCAGCAATCAGCCCCAGCATTTT.

This clonotype has just a few counts. This chain links TRBV20-1 with TRBJ2-1; TRBD2 is a possible D gene (7 bases). The ends were cut back, 5 bases at V and 4 bases at J, with 15 bases in the middle. There are 14 residues in the CDR3. Germline V gene sequence: CDR1 DFQATT, CDR2 SNEGSKA (reference sequence). The CDR3 loop reads CSALEGGGYNEQFF. CDR3 DNA: TGCAGTGCTCTCGAGGGGGGAGGGTACAATGAGCAGTTCTTC.

The V and J genes are TRBV6-6 and TRBJ1-6, with D unresolved. With 7 bases removed from V and 6 bases from J, the gap between germline ends came to 19 bases. In germline, CDR1 is MNHNY, CDR2 SVGAGI (reference sequence). The CDR3 is 16 amino acids. CDR3 coding DNA: TGTGCCAGCACCATAGGGAGACCATTACCTAATTCACCCCTCCACTTT. Its translation: CASTIGRPLPNSPLHF.

This chain joins TRBV20-1 and TRBJ1-5; tentatively, D is TRBD1 (5 bases). Germline V gives CDR1 DFQATT, CDR2 SNEGSKA (reference sequence). Trimming shortened V by 1 base and J by 7 bases, and 11 bases separated the two germline ends. The CDR3 runs to 13 residues. The chain's CDR3 is CSARGHGGQPQHF. The CDR3 DNA reads TGCAGTGCTAGAGGGCACGGGGGGCAGCCCCAGCATTTT.

Comments on this clonotype: Given a much more abundant clone one base away, this may be a read error. V gene TRBV4-2 combines with J gene TRBJ2-3; no reliable D call. CDR1 and CDR2 (germline): LGHNA, YNFKEQ. The CDR3 covers 16 residues. Trimming removed 0 bases from V and 4 bases from J, with 14 bases in between. CDR3 DNA sequence: TGTGCCAGCAGCCAAGATCTGTTAGTCAAGGCAGATACGCAGTATTTT. This encodes CASSQDLLVKADTQYF.

J is TRBJ2-3 and V is TRBV5-1, with D tentatively TRBD1 or TRBD2 (5 bases each). CDR3 length: 14 residues. The germline CDR1 and CDR2 sequences are SGHRS and YFSETQ. V lost 4 bases and J 5 bases, leaving 14 bases between the germline ends. The CDR3 spells CASSAGTSVDTQYF. The CDR3 coding sequence is TGCGCCAGCAGCGCAGGGACGAGCGTAGATACGCAGTATTTT.

Only a few counts were recorded for this clonotype. A read error may account for a junction end that differs from germline. The rearrangement links TRBV10-3 to TRBJ1-5; tentatively, D is TRBD1 (6 bases). Germline V gene sequence: CDR1 ENHRY, CDR2 SYGVKD. This CDR3 is built from 14 residues. Written as DNA, the CDR3 is TGTGCCGTCAGTGTGGCAGGGGGCAATCAGCCCCAGCATTTT. It encodes CAVSVAGGNQPQHF.

The gene calls are TRBV7-2 and TRBJ2-1; 8 bases fit TRBD2. With 5 bases clipped from V and 8 bases from J, the junction kept 5 bases outside the gene matches. The CDR3 consists of 13 residues. Germline values: CDR1 SGHTA, CDR2 FQGNSA. For the CDR3, the DNA is TGTGCCAGCAGCCGGCGGACTAGCCATGAGCAGTTCTTC. Its translation: CASSRRTSHEQFF. Together with reference TRBV7-2 and TRBJ2-1, the CDR3 gives the full variable domain: GAGVSQSPSNKVTEKGKDVELRCDPISGHTALYWYRQSLGQGLEFLIYFQGNSAPDKSGLPSDRFSAERTGGSVSTLTIQRTQQEDSAVYLCASSRRTSHEQFFGPGTRLTVL.

This clonotype was counted ten times or more. This chain uses TRBV14 with TRBJ2-4; the match to TRBD1 covers 7 bases. The CDR3 has 17 residues. Germline CDR1 SGHDN, CDR2 FVKESK. The V segment lost 4 bases and the J segment 3 bases; nucleotides outside the gene matches: 12. CDR3 in DNA: TGTGCCAGCAGCCCGCACAGGGGCCCCAGACACAAAAACATTCAGTACTTC. Protein sequence: CASSPHRGPRHKNIQYF.

In its sample, this clonotype was seen a few times. The V call is TRBV10-2, the J call TRBJ2-1, with TRBD2 matching over 8 bases. CDR1 WSHSY and CDR2 SAAADI come from the germline V gene. J gave up 2 bases and V 6 bases, and 3 bases lay outside the gene matches. The CDR3 is 14 amino acids. CDR3 DNA sequence: TGCGCCAGCAGCGGGAGGGGGGCCTACAATGAGCAGTTCTTC. It yields the protein CASSGRGAYNEQFF.

This clonotype was detected once. The V call is TRBV20-1, the J call TRBJ2-3; TRBD2 matches at 11 bases. Germline V gene sequence: CDR1 DFQATT, CDR2 SNEGSKA (reference sequence). There are 16 residues in the CDR3. The junction had 11 bases not matched to a gene; V was cut back by 5 bases and J by 4 bases. This CDR3 is CSALRRSGRVADTQYF. CDR3 in DNA: TGCAGTGCTTTACGACGTAGCGGGAGGGTTGCAGATACGCAGTATTTT.

The chain combines TRBV12-3 or TRBV12-4 with TRBJ1-1, with D perhaps matching TRBD1 (6 bases). The CDR3 runs to 15 residues. Trimming removed 6 bases from V and 0 bases from J, with 14 bases in between. The CDR3: CASSTRTDMNTEAFF. Written as DNA, the CDR3 is TGTGCCAGCAGCACCCGGACAGACATGAACACTGAAGCTTTCTTT.

The CDR3 protein is CATEGGGPSYEQYF. The CDR3 DNA reads TGTGCCACTGAGGGCGGGGGGCCTTCCTACGAGCAGTACTTC. The V call is TRBV2, the J call TRBJ2-7, with 8 bases lining up with TRBD2. V dropped 10 bases and J dropped 1; count of bases not matched to a gene: 9. Per the germline V gene, CDR1 is SNHLY and CDR2 is FYNNEI. CDR3 length: 14 amino acids.

Concerning this clonotype: Since a much larger clone is just one base distant, this may be a read error. This chain links TRBV29-1 with TRBJ2-1; D is undetermined. There are 14 residues in the CDR3. Germline V lookup: CDR1 SQVTM, CDR2 ANQGSEA. CDR3 DNA: TGCGGCGTCGCCAAATCAGGTTCCTACAATGAGCAGTTCTTC. Protein: CGVAKSGSYNEQFF.

This clonotype has a handful of counts. The chain couples TRBV7-2 to TRBJ1-1; D not certain. Trimming pared 1 base from V and 8 bases from J, leaving 8 bases between. The CDR3 sequence is 12 residues long. Germline CDR1 reads SGHTA; CDR2 reads FQGNSA. CDR3 coding DNA: TGTGCCAGCAGCTTAGAGTCAAGAGAAGCTTTCTTT. The encoded protein is CASSLESREAFF. Full variable domain (outside the CDR3, taken from reference TRBV7-2 and TRBJ1-1): GAGVSQSPSNKVTEKGKDVELRCDPISGHTALYWYRQSLGQGLEFLIYFQGNSAPDKSGLPSDRFSAERTGGSVSTLTIQRTQQEDSAVYLCASSLESREAFFGQGTRLTVV.

The V gene is TRBV29-1, the J gene TRBJ2-7; D possibly corresponds to TRBD1 (6 bases). This CDR3 contains 12 residues. V lost 7 bases and J lost 6, with 16 bases in between. Germline V gives CDR1 SQVTM, CDR2 ANQGSEA. The CDR3 is CSAIRDIGEQYF. Here the CDR3 DNA reads TGCAGCGCAATCCGGGACATCGGCGAGCAGTACTTC.

This clonotype has just a few counts. The rearrangement links TRBV28 to TRBJ1-5; no definite D call. The V and J ends lost 1 base and 10 bases respectively, with 17 bases between them. Per the germline V gene, CDR1 is MDHEN and CDR2 is SYDVKM. This CDR3 is built from 15 residues. As DNA, the CDR3 is TGTGCCAGCAGTTTATCAGCTAGCAGGCAGTCTCCCCAGCATTTT. It codes for CASSLSASRQSPQHF.